This is a list of T cell receptor beta chains from one sample in a study of cytomegalovirus exposure and HLA in healthy donors. This table comes from immunoSEQ multiplex PCR, and its TCRdb copy is limited to in-frame clones, with some not included. The table lists 100,000 to 150,000 clones, about 79% of them singletons. Sample: PBMCs. The source is a woman aged 18-30 years in good health and CMV-seropositive. Both conserved end residues are part of each CDR3. The D gene is left open where the match is weak. The size entry is marked missing in some rows and otherwise reads once, few, many or a size class.

DNA	CDR3	D	V	J	size
TGTGCCAGCAGCACACAGCAGGGGGGCATCAATGAGCAGTTCTTC	CASSTQQGGINEQFF	-	TRBV4-2	TRBJ2-1	-
TGTGCCATCAGTGAAGGTGAGGTAGCGGGGCAAGAGACCCAGTACTTC	CAISEGEVAGQETQYF	TRBD2	TRBV10-3	TRBJ2-5	-
TGTGCCTGGAGTGAGGGACAGAGACACACCGGGGAGCTGTTTTTT	CAWSEGQRHTGELFF	TRBD1	TRBV30	TRBJ2-2	-
TGTGCCAGCAGCTTACCCAAAACAGGGGGGTCCTACGAGCAGTACTTC	CASSLPKTGGSYEQYF	TRBD1	TRBV7-9	TRBJ2-7	-
TGTGCCAGCAGCTTATCGCCCCAGACAGGGGGGGATCAGCCCCAGCATTTT	CASSLSPQTGGDQPQHF	TRBD1	TRBV11-2	TRBJ1-5	-
TGTGCCAGCAGCCCGGGACAGGGATCGTACTCACCCCTCCACTTT	CASSPGQGSYSPLHF	TRBD1	TRBV11-2	TRBJ1-6	-
TGTGCCAGCAGTTTCAGGGAGGGAAATTCACCCCTCCACTTT	CASSFREGNSPLHF	-	TRBV6-1	TRBJ1-6	-
TGTGCCAGCAGTTCCAAGACTAGCGGGGTCGGGGAGCTGTTTTTT	CASSSKTSGVGELFF	TRBD2	TRBV27	TRBJ2-2	-
TGTGCCATCAGGAGGGACAGGGGAGACACTGAAGCTTTCTTT	CAIRRDRGDTEAFF	TRBD1	TRBV10-3	TRBJ1-1	-
TGCGCCAGCAGCCAACCGGGACTAGCGGCAGATACGCAGTATTTT	CASSQPGLAADTQYF	TRBD2	TRBV4-1	TRBJ2-3	-
TGTGCCAGTAGTAACCCCAGGGAGGTGCGGACTGAAGCTTTCTTT	CASSNPREVRTEAFF	-	TRBV19	TRBJ1-1	-
TGCGCCAGCAGCTTGGGGACAGGGGAGTACGGGGAGCTGTTTTTT	CASSLGTGEYGELFF	TRBD1	TRBV5-1	TRBJ2-2	-
TGTGCCAGCAGTGAAGAGGCGGGGGACTACAATGAGCAGTTCTTC	CASSEEAGDYNEQFF	TRBD2	TRBV6-1	TRBJ2-1	few
TGCACCAGCAGCCAAGGGGCCGGGAAGAGGGGGAACGACACTGAAGCTTTCTTT	CTSSQGAGKRGNDTEAFF	-	TRBV1	TRBJ1-1	-
TGTGCCAGCTCACCGGGAGGGGCTGAGCAGTTCTTC	CASSPGGAEQFF	TRBD2	TRBV18	TRBJ2-1	-
TGTGCCAGTAGTACCTCTGACAGGGGGCTCACCGGGGAGCTGTTTTTT	CASSTSDRGLTGELFF	TRBD1	TRBV19	TRBJ2-2	few
TGTTCCAGCAGCTCCGGCGGGAACGAGCAGTACTTC	CSSSSGGNEQYF	-	TRBV7-9	TRBJ2-7	few
TGTGCCAGCAGCCCACGACTAGCGGGAGCTACGCAGTATTTT	CASSPRLAGATQYF	TRBD2	TRBV14	TRBJ2-3	-
TGCGCCAGCAGCTTAGAGGGATTGGCCGGGGAGCTGTTTTTT	CASSLEGLAGELFF	-	TRBV5-1	TRBJ2-2	-
TGTGCCAGTAGTACCTACAGGGATCGTACTGAAGCTTTCTTT	CASSTYRDRTEAFF	-	TRBV19	TRBJ1-1	-
TGTGCCAGCAGCTCCCAGAATTCCTACGAGCAGTACTTC	CASSSQNSYEQYF	-	TRBV7-9	TRBJ2-7	-
TGCGCCAGCAGCCAAGAGATACTAGGCGGAACCACAGATACGCAGTATTTT	CASSQEILGGTTDTQYF	-	TRBV4-1	TRBJ2-3	-